This T cell receptor (beta chain) emerged from a study of cytotoxic CD8 clonotypes in ibrutinib-treated CLL. To note about this clone: The antigen is not known.

Using immunoSEQ multiplex PCR, the repertoire was profiled, and TCRdb retains in-frame clones only, with some absent. Here the sample spans hundreds of thousands of clones, over 55% being singletons. Germline CDR1 and CDR2: SNHLY and FYNNEI. The CDR3 has 16 amino acids. Trimming at V came to 7 bases and at J to 5 bases, leaving 13 bases not matched to a gene. Regarding the study as a whole: Treatment left the uncommon public clonotypes either contracted or stable in frequency. Whereas clonality rose at ibrutinib response, it declined toward baseline at progression.

The TCR was taken from a human donor with chronic lymphocytic leukemia. This specimen consisted of PBMCs, obtained after 36 months of ibrutinib treatment. The V and J genes are TRBV2 and TRBJ2-3; the match to TRBD2 covers 9 bases. The DNA of the CDR3 is TGTGCCAGCACTAGAGGGCGGGGGGGCTCAATAGATACGCAGTATTTT. It codes for CASTRGRGGSIDTQYF.